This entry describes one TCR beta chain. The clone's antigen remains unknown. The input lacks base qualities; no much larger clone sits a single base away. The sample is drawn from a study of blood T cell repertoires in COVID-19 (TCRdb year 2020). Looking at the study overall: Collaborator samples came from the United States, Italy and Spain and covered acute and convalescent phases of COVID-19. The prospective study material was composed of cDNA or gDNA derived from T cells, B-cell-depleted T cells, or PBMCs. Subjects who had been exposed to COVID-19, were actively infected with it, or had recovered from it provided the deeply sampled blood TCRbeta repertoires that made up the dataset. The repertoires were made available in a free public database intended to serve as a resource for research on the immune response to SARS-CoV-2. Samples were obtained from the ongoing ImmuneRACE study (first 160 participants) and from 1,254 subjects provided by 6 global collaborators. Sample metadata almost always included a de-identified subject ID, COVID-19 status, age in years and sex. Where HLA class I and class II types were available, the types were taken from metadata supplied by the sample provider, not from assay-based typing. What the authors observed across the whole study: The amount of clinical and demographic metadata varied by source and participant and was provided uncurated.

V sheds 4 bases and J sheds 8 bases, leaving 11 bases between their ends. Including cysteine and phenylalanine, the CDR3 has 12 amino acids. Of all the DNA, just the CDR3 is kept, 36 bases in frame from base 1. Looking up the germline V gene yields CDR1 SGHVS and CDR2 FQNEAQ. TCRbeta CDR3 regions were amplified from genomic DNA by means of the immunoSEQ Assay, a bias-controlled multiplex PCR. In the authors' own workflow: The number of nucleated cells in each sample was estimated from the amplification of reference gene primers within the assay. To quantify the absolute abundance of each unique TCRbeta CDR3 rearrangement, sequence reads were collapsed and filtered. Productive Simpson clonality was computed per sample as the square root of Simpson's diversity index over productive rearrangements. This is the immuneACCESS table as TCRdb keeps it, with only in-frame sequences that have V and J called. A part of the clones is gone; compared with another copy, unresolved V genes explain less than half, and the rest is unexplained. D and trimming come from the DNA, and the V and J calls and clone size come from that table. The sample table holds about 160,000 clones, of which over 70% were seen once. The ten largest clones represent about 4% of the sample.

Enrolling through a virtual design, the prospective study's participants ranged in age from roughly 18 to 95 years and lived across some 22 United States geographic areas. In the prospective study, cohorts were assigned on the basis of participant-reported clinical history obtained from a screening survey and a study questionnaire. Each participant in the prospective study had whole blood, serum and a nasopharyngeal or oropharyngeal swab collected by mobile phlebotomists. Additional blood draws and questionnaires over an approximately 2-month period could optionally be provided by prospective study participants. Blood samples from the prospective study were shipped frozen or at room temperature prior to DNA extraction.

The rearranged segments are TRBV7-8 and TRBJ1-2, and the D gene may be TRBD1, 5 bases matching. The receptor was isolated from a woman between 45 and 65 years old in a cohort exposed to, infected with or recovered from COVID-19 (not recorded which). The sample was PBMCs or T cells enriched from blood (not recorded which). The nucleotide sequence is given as TGTGCCAGCAGCTCGGGACTTGTGGGCTACACCTTC. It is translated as CASSSGLVGYTF.